Below, 9 T cell receptor beta chains from the same sample are listed, as sequenced in a study of neurological immune-mediated disorders. Time point of the sample: longitudinal time-point 3. TCRdb fed the 5' RACE reads into MiXCR, producing one record per CDR3 protein. The table has about 50,000 distinct CDR3 sequences, approximately 8.4% seen once. The specimen sequenced was PBMCs. These receptors were collected from a woman between 40 and 55 years old in good health.

This chain connects TRBV4-3 to TRBJ2-1; 10 nucleotides match TRBD2. CDR3 length: 16 amino acids. CDR1 and CDR2 (germline): LGHNA, YSLEER. V lost 3 bases, J lost 4 bases, and 6 bases stayed unmatched. CDR3 sequence reads: CASSQRGTSEYNEQFF. CDR3 DNA sequence: TGCGCCAGCAGCCAGAGGGGGACTAGCGAGTACAATGAGCAGTTCTTC.

V gene TRBV6-6 combines with J gene TRBJ2-7; 9 bases map to TRBD1. V was pared by 6 bases and J by 0 bases, with 15 bases of the junction left unmatched. This CDR3 spans 18 amino acids. CDR1 is MNHNY, CDR2 SVGAGI, per germline (reference sequence). CDR3 region: CASRPSSAGTGISYEQYF. CDR3 bases: TGTGCCAGCAGGCCAAGTTCCGCCGGGACAGGGATCTCCTACGAGCAGTACTTC.

This clonotype showed up many times. V and J are TRBV20-1 and TRBJ2-1; 8 positions agree with TRBD2. Trimming took 3 bases from V and 0 from J; bases not matched to a gene: 10. The length of the CDR3 is 17 residues. Germline V lookup: CDR1 DFQATT, CDR2 SNEGSKA (reference sequence). Here the CDR3 DNA reads TGCAGTGCTAGCCTTAGCGGGGTTTATAGCTCCTACAATGAGCAGTTCTTC. Translated: CSASLSGVYSSYNEQFF.

This clonotype was observed many times. The chain is built from TRBV29-1 and TRBJ2-7; D unclear. Trimming removed 0 bases from V and 2 bases from J, with 11 bases in between. Per the germline V gene, CDR1 is SQVTM and CDR2 is ANQGSEA. The CDR3 sequence is 14 residues long. The DNA of the CDR3 is TGCAGCGTTGAAGATCCCAGTGAACCCTACGAGCAGTACTTC. It encodes CSVEDPSEPYEQYF.

Ten or more counts support this clonotype. The chain employs TRBV20-1 and TRBJ2-5; no firm D call. The CDR3 has 12 amino acids. Trimming left V 5 bases short and J 1 base short, with 8 bases between. CDR1 and CDR2 from the germline V gene are DFQATT and SNEGSKA (reference sequence). The CDR3 region has the DNA TGCAGTGCTTCCGGTTCCCAAGAGACCCAGTACTTC. The encoded protein is CSASGSQETQYF.

In its sample, this clonotype was seen many times. V is TRBV5-1 and J is TRBJ2-7, with D possibly being TRBD1 (5 bases). Germline V gene data show CDR1 as SGHRS and CDR2 as YFSETQ. V lost 4 bases and J 5 bases, leaving 16 bases between the germline ends. The CDR3 spans 14 residues. The CDR3 loop reads CASSPFNEGDEQYF. Written as DNA, the CDR3 is TGCGCCAGCAGCCCGTTCAACGAAGGGGACGAGCAGTACTTC.

This clonotype was seen many times. The V and J genes are TRBV5-1 and TRBJ1-1; D call uncertain. CDR1 and CDR2 from the germline V gene are SGHRS and YFSETQ. With 1 base removed from V and 0 bases from J, the gap between germline ends came to 7 bases. The CDR3 has 14 residues. The CDR3 here is CASSLSGMNTEAFF. The CDR3 DNA reads TGCGCCAGCAGCTTGTCTGGGATGAACACTGAAGCTTTCTTT.

This clonotype was counted at least ten times. The rearrangement links TRBV5-1 to TRBJ2-3; unclear D gene. V lost 3 bases, J lost 1 base, and 12 bases lay in between. Germline CDR1 and CDR2: SGHRS and YFSETQ. The CDR3 length is 15 residues. As DNA, the CDR3 is TGCGCCAGCAGCTATTCAGCTAAGCGCACAGATACGCAGTATTTT. Translated: CASSYSAKRTDTQYF.

This clonotype was seen many times. The rearrangement links TRBV7-2 to TRBJ1-2; 7 positions agree with TRBD1. This CDR3 is built from 15 residues. Germline CDR1 SGHTA, CDR2 FQGNSA. V shed 7 bases, J shed 4 bases, and the junction held 12 bases outside the gene matches. This CDR3 is CASTPGQGGAYGYTF. Here the CDR3 DNA reads TGTGCCAGCACCCCCGGTCAGGGGGGCGCCTATGGCTACACCTTC.